This T cell receptor beta chain stems from a study of blood T cell repertoires in COVID-19. Study in general: There were acute and convalescent COVID-19 samples, and they came from the United States, Italy and Spain.

Per the study methods: Amplified reference gene primers provided the basis for estimating nucleated cell counts. Measured with immunoSEQ multiplex PCR; TCRdb has only the in-frame clones, and not every one. That table gives V, J and clone size, and the DNA gave D and trimming. The table records about 250,000 clones, just over 85% of them present only once. V gave up 2 bases and J gave up 4 bases; unmatched junction bases: 6. Germline-derived CDR1 and CDR2 are SGHTA and FQGNSA. The CDR3 loop spans 15 amino acids. This TCR was sampled from a man aged 35-49 years who had recovered from COVID-19. Source material: PBMCs or T cells enriched from blood (not recorded which). J is TRBJ1-2 and V is TRBV7-2; 8 nucleotides agree with TRBD1. The CDR3 DNA follows: TGTGCCAGCAGCTTAACCGGGACAGGCATCTATGGCTACACCTTC. It is translated as CASSLTGTGIYGYTF.